This TCR beta chain was observed in a study of identical twins (dated by TCRdb to the mid-2010s). At the level of the whole study: TCR alpha and beta repertoires from monozygotic twins, unrelated adults of various ages and cord blood were deep-sequenced to test whether fetal clonotypes persist. To rule out contamination, the twin experiments were replicated at different times with different library preparation protocols.

This clonotype has more than one count but fewer than ten. Its antigen has not been determined. Base qualities are not recorded, but no much larger clone differs from it by a single base. Library preparation used 5' RACE. The instrument was an Illumina HiSeq 2000. A universal primer binding site was introduced by template switching, and a unique molecular identifier was present in the final cDNA, enabling accurate counting of TCR cDNA molecules. Specific primers in the conserved constant-segment region were used to synthesize first-strand cDNA for TCR alpha and beta chains. To control for contamination, every cDNA library carried two barcodes: a SMART-Mk sample barcode plus Illumina barcodes. TruSeq adapter sequences and Illumina sample barcodes were added in two successive PCR steps. TCR alpha and beta cDNA libraries were sequenced on the Illumina HiSeq platform with custom primers. The source study handled its data this way. Unique molecular identifiers were extracted from raw reads with MiGEC, and CDR3 positions were determined with MiXCR. Recombination models were inferred per individual with the repgenHMM and IGoR tools using an EM algorithm. The tcR package in R was used for shared clonotype analysis, with sharing normalized by the product of cloneset sizes. To study raw recombination free of thymic and clonal selection effects, out-of-frame nonproductive sequences were analyzed. Using fastp trimming at Q25 and MiXCR clonotype assembly, TCRdb reanalyzed the public sequencing data and kept in-frame beta chains. Identical CDR3 protein sequences are pooled into one entry, listed with their most common genes and DNA. The authors' filters were not applied to this entry. This sample gives under 400,000 distinct CDR3 sequences in total; approximately 10% of them show up just once. The top ten constitute under 9.5% of the sample.

Per the germline V gene, SGHRS is the CDR1 and YFSETQ is the CDR2. The V end gives up 4 bases and the J end 2 bases, leaving 11 bases in the junction not matched to a gene. CDR3 length: 19 amino acids, cysteine to phenylalanine. Left in the record is the CDR3 DNA by itself, 57 bases read in frame from the first base. Every donor in the study was a healthy Caucasian. Three unrelated non-twin adults were also sequenced: a male aged 18 to 30, a male aged 50 to 60 and a female aged 50 to 60. Miltenyi CD45RO+ enrichment and human naive T-cell isolation kits were used to isolate memory (CD45RO+) and naive T cells from PBMC. Overall study results and their limits: Fewer insertions were carried by abundant cord blood beta clonotypes; a weaker similar trend was observed in young adult naive repertoires, while no such trend was observed in memory repertoires. Conclusions relied on cross-sectional statistical analysis, since the same donors could not be followed over many years. In monozygotic twins, recombination models systematically underestimated out-of-frame TCR alpha sharing, but the models matched the sharing seen between unrelated individuals. The excess sharing between twins in beta out-of-frame sequences was weaker because fewer shared sequences reduced the signal-to-noise ratio. Compared with coincidental sharing between unrelated individuals, an excess of low generation-probability sequences was observed among out-of-frame TCR alpha sequences shared between twins. Zero-insertion analyses could be partly confounded by invariant T cells such as MAIT and iNKT, though diverse VJ usage argued against such confounding for most clonotypes.

The clonotype was recovered from a woman between 45 and 65 years old in good health. What was sequenced was naive T cells sorted from blood. What the cell subset or site label conveys for this sample: cells isolated with a human naive T-cell isolation kit. The rearranged chain carries TRBV5-1 and TRBJ2-2, with 13 bases matching TRBD2. The CDR3 amino acid sequence is: CASSPSTGTSGINTGELFF. The DNA sequence is given as TGCGCCAGCAGCCCTTCCACCGGGACTAGCGGGATCAACACCGGGGAGCTGTTTTTT.